This T cell receptor (beta chain) was captured by sequencing in a study of control samples from healthy donors and cancer patients (dated by TCRdb to 2020 to 2022). On this clone: It has no known antigen specificity. No base quality information exists; no much larger clone differs at one position.

The germline V gene specifies KGHDR as CDR1 and SFDVKD as CDR2. V is cut back by 3 bases and J by 7 bases, with 6 bases in the junction unmatched. The CDR3 covers 16 residues, taking in both the cysteine and the phenylalanine. The sequence is cut down to CDR3 DNA, 48 bases in frame from base 1. The library was prepared using the immunoSEQ multiplex PCR assay. TCRdb carries this immuneACCESS record with in-frame sequences only. Its versions omit some clonotypes, under half of them owing to an unresolved V gene in the studies checked, with the rest unexplained. This sample lists about 120,000 clones; approximately 88% were detected once. The top ten hold 3.4% of the sample.

The V and J genes are TRBV24-1 and TRBJ2-1, with 12 central nucleotides matching TRBD1. The sequencing sample was made of blood. The sequence came from a man aged 40-55 years in good health. The CDR3 corresponds to CATSDSRDRGRNEQFF. In nucleotides, the sequence is TGTGCCACCAGTGATAGCCGGGACAGGGGGCGGAATGAGCAGTTCTTC.